A single sample is the source of the 29 T cell receptor beta chains below, sequenced in a study of T cell responses to AZD1222 COVID-19 vaccine. The repertoire was sequenced with immunoSEQ multiplex PCR; TCRdb's copy has only in-frame clones and lacks some. The sample contains about 83,000 clones, 88% of which appear only once. The specimen was peripheral blood, collected on day 0 of MenACWY control vaccination. The origin of the receptors is an adult in good health.

The chain has TRBV19 and TRBJ2-2; 8 nucleotides match TRBD2. Germline V gives CDR1 LNHDA, CDR2 SQIVND (reference sequence). This CDR3 has 18 amino acids. V was clipped by 0 bases and J by 3 bases; unmatched bases: 9. The chain's CDR3 is CASSIDLGRAPDTGELFF. The CDR3, as DNA: TGTGCCAGTAGTATAGATCTCGGGAGGGCCCCCGACACCGGGGAGCTGTTTTTT.

DNA of the CDR3: TGTGCCAGCTCACCCCCCAGCGGCGTCACAGATACGCAGTATTTT. It encodes CASSPPSGVTDTQYF. J is TRBJ2-3 and V is TRBV18, with a weak D call TRBD2 (5 bases). V lost 3 bases and J 2 bases, leaving 12 bases between the germline ends. CDR1 is KGHSH, CDR2 LQKENI, per germline. The CDR3 length is 15 residues.

The chain recombines TRBV28 with TRBJ1-2; 7 nucleotides align to TRBD1. CDR3 length: 13 amino acids. V lost 6 bases and J lost 6; bases outside the gene matches: 7. Germline CDR1 is MDHEN and CDR2 is SYDVKM. The CDR3 bases are TGTGCCAGCAGGATGACAGGGAGCCATGGCTACACCTTC. Translating gives CASRMTGSHGYTF.

Here the CDR3 DNA reads TGTGCCAGCAGTTACTCGGCAGGGAGGAATGGAAACACCATATATTTT. Amino acids: CASSYSAGRNGNTIYF. This chain uses TRBV6-5 with TRBJ1-3, with a possible D match to TRBD1 (5 bases). Trimming shortened V by 0 bases and J by 3 bases, and 12 bases separated the two germline ends. CDR1 is MNHEY, CDR2 SVGAGI, per germline. The CDR3 loop spans 16 amino acids.

J is TRBJ1-2 and V is TRBV7-2; D might be TRBD1 (5 bases). From germline, CDR1 is SGHTA and CDR2 FQGNSA. CDR3 length: 13 residues. V was trimmed by 1 base and J by 3 bases, leaving 6 bases between them. The CDR3 here is CASSLVQDYGYTF. DNA of the CDR3: TGTGCCAGCAGCTTAGTACAGGACTATGGCTACACCTTC. Full variable domain (outside the CDR3, taken from reference TRBV7-2 and TRBJ1-2): GAGVSQSPSNKVTEKGKDVELRCDPISGHTALYWYRQSLGQGLEFLIYFQGNSAPDKSGLPSDRFSAERTGGSVSTLTIQRTQQEDSAVYLCASSLVQDYGYTFGSGTRLTVV.

The rearrangement joins TRBV6-2 or TRBV6-3 to TRBJ2-5; D remains ambiguous. Germline-derived CDR1 and CDR2 are MNHEY and SVGEGT. The V end lost 5 bases, the J end lost 0 bases, and 10 bases lay between the germline ends. The CDR3 runs 14 residues. CDR3 nucleotides: TGTGCCAGCAGTCAAAGACTGTACCAAGAGACCCAGTACTTC. The encoded protein is CASSQRLYQETQYF.

This chain uses TRBV10-1 with TRBJ1-6; no clear D. The CDR3 is made up of 14 amino acids. The germline V and J ends were trimmed by 6 bases and 4 bases, with 10 bases remaining between them. CDR1 and CDR2 (germline): WNHNN, SYGVQD (reference sequence). The CDR3 DNA follows: TGCGCCAGCAGCCCTTCCGGGTATAATTCACCCCTCCACTTT. It codes for CASSPSGYNSPLHF.

The rearrangement links TRBV15 to TRBJ2-7; possibly TRBD1 for D (6 bases). The CDR3 runs 15 residues. Trimming cost V 3 bases and J 7 bases, with 19 bases left between them. CDR1 is LNHNV, CDR2 YYDKDF, per germline (reference sequence). CDR3 in DNA: TGTGCCACCAGCAGCCCTAATAGGGCAGGGGTAGAGCAGTACTTC. Its protein is CATSSPNRAGVEQYF.

The chain is built from TRBV19 and TRBJ1-4; D gene unclear. With 5 bases removed from V and 5 bases from J, the gap between germline ends came to 18 bases. The CDR3 extends over 16 amino acids. The germline CDR1 and CDR2 sequences are LNHDA and SQIVND (reference sequence). The CDR3 DNA sequence: TGTGCCAGTAGTGTGGGGAGACCCTTGGGAAATGAAAAACTGTTTTTT. It is translated as CASSVGRPLGNEKLFF.

The chain recombines TRBV19 with TRBJ2-1; 8 bases fit TRBD2. The CDR3 is 15 amino acids. Germline V lookup: CDR1 LNHDA, CDR2 SQIVND (reference sequence). J gave up 2 bases and V 5 bases, and 5 bases lay outside the gene matches. Written as DNA, the CDR3 is TGTGCCAGTAGTGCACCGGGACTAGCCTACAATGAGCAGTTCTTC. The encoded protein is CASSAPGLAYNEQFF.

The table lists this clone with a count of one. The genes are TRBV10-3 and TRBJ2-1, with 7 nucleotides matching TRBD1. V was clipped by 3 bases and J by 4 bases; unmatched bases: 6. From germline, CDR1 is ENHRY and CDR2 SYGVKD. CDR3 length: 15 amino acids. The CDR3 is CAISDRDSLYNEQFF. The CDR3 DNA is TGTGCCATCAGTGACCGGGACAGCTTATACAATGAGCAGTTCTTC.

The chain joins TRBV15 to TRBJ2-7, with D possibly being TRBD2 (5 bases). V lost 6 bases and J 3 bases, leaving 9 bases between the germline ends. The CDR3 has 12 amino acids. Germline CDR1 and CDR2: LNHNV and YYDKDF (reference sequence). The CDR3 DNA reads as TGTGCCACCAGTGAACGGGGCTACGAGCAGTACTTC. Translated, it gives CATSERGYEQYF. Using reference TRBV15 and TRBJ2-7 for the parts outside the CDR3, the full variable domain is DAMVIQNPRYQVTQFGKPVTLSCSQTLNHNVMYWYQQKSSQAPKLLFHYYDKDFNNEADTPDNFQSRRPNTSFCFLDIRSPGLGDTAMYLCATSERGYEQYFGPGTRLTVT.

The rearrangement joins TRBV6-6 to TRBJ1-1; D not certain. The CDR3 is 12 amino acids. Trimming cost V 8 bases and J 7 bases, with 14 bases left between them. CDR1 MNHNY and CDR2 SVGAGI come from the germline V gene (reference sequence). The CDR3 here is CASHFEHHEAFF. In DNA, the CDR3 is TGTGCCAGCCACTTCGAGCACCATGAAGCTTTCTTT.

The chain combines TRBV6-5 with TRBJ2-7, with 14 nucleotides matching TRBD2. Germline V gene data show CDR1 as MNHEY and CDR2 as SVGAGI. The CDR3 sequence is 15 residues long. The V segment lost 2 bases and the J segment 7 bases; nucleotides outside the gene matches: 4. CDR3 coding DNA: TGTGCCAGCAGTTACGAGACTAGCGGGAGGGTAGAGCAGTACTTC. Translating it yields CASSYETSGRVEQYF.

This clone was detected once. This sequence joins TRBV5-1 and TRBJ2-3; D remains ambiguous. CDR1 and CDR2 (germline): SGHRS, YFSETQ. The CDR3 contains 15 residues. V dropped 4 bases and J dropped 0 bases, with 12 bases sitting between them. CDR3 region: CASSPSGFSTDTQYF. CDR3 sequence (DNA): TGCGCCAGCAGCCCGAGTGGATTTAGCACAGATACGCAGTATTTT.

V and J are TRBV18 and TRBJ1-1; D possibly corresponds to TRBD1 (6 bases). The CDR3 consists of 14 residues. Germline values: CDR1 KGHSH, CDR2 LQKENI. The V end lost 2 bases, the J end lost 9 bases, and 16 bases lay between the germline ends. CDR3 in DNA: TGTGCCAGCTCACCAAGGGAAGGGGACATGCAAGCTTTCTTT. Its translation is CASSPREGDMQAFF.

This chain uses TRBV3-1 (or the pseudogene TRBV3-2) with TRBJ1-1; D remains unclear. Germline CDR1 LGHDT, CDR2 YNNKEL (reference sequence). V was clipped by 6 bases and J by 4 bases, with 9 bases between them. The length of the CDR3 is 12 residues. For the CDR3, the DNA is TGTGCCAGCAGACACCGGGGCACTGAAGCTTTCTTT. This codes for CASRHRGTEAFF.

The rearrangement uses TRBV2 and TRBJ1-5; D unresolved. With 8 bases removed from V and 3 bases from J, the gap between germline ends came to 11 bases. CDR3 size: 13 residues. Germline values: CDR1 SNHLY, CDR2 FYNNEI. The CDR3, as DNA: TGTGCCAGCCTAGGCCTCCCCAATCAGCCCCAGCATTTT. This gives the protein CASLGLPNQPQHF.

The rearrangement joins TRBV5-6 to TRBJ1-2, with no clear D. V was cut by 2 bases and J by 8 bases, with 10 bases left in between. Germline V gene lookup returns CDR1 SGHDT and CDR2 YYEEEE. CDR3 length equals 12 residues. The CDR3 protein is CASSFRNRGYTF. In DNA form, the CDR3 reads TGTGCCAGCAGCTTTCGGAATCGCGGCTACACCTTC.

The CDR3 spells CASSYAGGHYEQYF. The CDR3 DNA sequence: TGTGCCAGCAGTTATGCGGGAGGCCACTACGAGCAGTACTTC. This sequence joins TRBV6-2 or TRBV6-3 and TRBJ2-7; 8 bases fit TRBD2. In germline, CDR1 is MNHEY, CDR2 SVGEGT. The CDR3 totals 14 residues. Unmatched junction bases numbered 4, after V lost 3 bases and J lost 3 bases.

This clone was picked up one time. This rearrangement joins TRBV10-1 to TRBJ2-7; TRBD1 agrees at 10 bases. There are 14 residues in the CDR3. Trimming removed 8 bases from V and 9 bases from J; junction bases left unmatched: 13. Germline V gene data show CDR1 as WNHNN and CDR2 as SYGVQD (reference sequence). CDR3 in DNA: TGCGCCAGCGCAGAGGGGACAGGGGTAGTCGGGCAGTACTTC. Residues: CASAEGTGVVGQYF.

CDR3: CAWCRGLAGEKQYF. The CDR3 bases are TGTGCCTGGTGCCGGGGACTAGCGGGAGAAAAGCAGTACTTC. J is TRBJ2-7 and V is TRBV30; 14 bases align to TRBD2. After removal of 5 bases from V and 8 bases from J, the junction contained 8 bases not matched to a gene. The CDR3 consists of 14 residues. Germline-derived CDR1 and CDR2 are GTSNPN and SVGIG (reference sequence). Drawing the rest from reference TRBV30 and TRBJ2-7, the complete variable domain is SQTIHQWPATLVQPVGSPLSLECTVEGTSNPNLYWYRQAAGRGLQLLFYSVGIGQISSEVPQNLSASRPQDRQFILSSKKLLLSDSGFYLCAWCRGLAGEKQYFGPGTRLTVT.

This clone occurred once. The V gene is TRBV29-1, the J gene TRBJ2-7; the D gene is possibly TRBD1 (5 bases). CDR3 length equals 14 residues. CDR1 is SQVTM, CDR2 ANQGSEA, per germline. V lost 1 base, J lost 2 bases, and 12 bases lay in between. In DNA, the CDR3 is TGCAGCGTTGAAGTCTCGCGCAGGGCCTACGAGCAGTACTTC. Its protein is CSVEVSRRAYEQYF.

The chain carries TRBV30 and TRBJ1-1; 10 bases are shared with TRBD1. CDR1 and CDR2 (germline): GTSNPN, SVGIG (reference sequence). The CDR3 spans 13 residues. V lost 3 bases to trimming and J lost 4 bases; unmatched junction nucleotides: 2. DNA for the CDR3: TGTGCCTGGAGAAGACAGGGGGCCACTGAAGCTTTCTTT. Protein: CAWRRQGATEAFF.

The V gene is TRBV27, the J gene TRBJ2-1; possible D gene TRBD2, 6 bases. From germline, CDR1 is MNHEY and CDR2 SMNVEV (reference sequence). The CDR3 totals 14 residues. V dropped 6 bases and J dropped 5 bases, with 14 bases sitting between them. CDR3 sequence reads: CASSPRLANNEQFF. For the CDR3, the DNA is TGTGCCAGCAGCCCTCGGCTAGCGAACAATGAGCAGTTCTTC.

The chain joins TRBV18 to TRBJ2-7; a possible D gene is TRBD1 (5 bases). The CDR3 covers 13 residues. V lost 3 bases and J lost 3, with 9 bases in between. Per germline, CDR1 KGHSH and CDR2 LQKENI. CDR3 bases: TGTGCCAGCTCACCCAGAGACAGCTACGAGCAGTACTTC. Its protein is CASSPRDSYEQYF.

V is TRBV7-2 and J is TRBJ2-7; D is possibly TRBD1 (6 bases). The ends were cut back, 5 bases at V and 6 bases at J, with 11 bases in the middle. From germline, CDR1 is SGHTA and CDR2 FQGNSA. This CDR3 contains 12 residues. The CDR3 coding sequence is TGTGCCAGCAGCCTCGGGACACCCGAGCAGTACTTC. Translation gives CASSLGTPEQYF.

The chain recombines TRBV7-3 with TRBJ2-3; TRBD2 aligns across 9 bases. This CDR3 is 16 amino acids long. Germline CDR1 reads SGHTA; CDR2 reads FQGTGA. With V trimmed by 2 bases and J by 1 base, 4 bases remained unmatched. The CDR3 DNA is TGTGCCAGCAGCTTAGGACGGACTAGCGGCACAGATACGCAGTATTTT. Protein sequence: CASSLGRTSGTDTQYF. The entire variable domain, with the rest obtained from reference TRBV7-3 and TRBJ2-3, is as follows: GAGVSQTPSNKVTEKGKYVELRCDPISGHTALYWYRQSLGQGPEFLIYFQGTGAADDSGLPNDRFFAVRPEGSVSTLKIQRTERGDSAVYLCASSLGRTSGTDTQYFGPGTRLTVL.

The CDR3, as DNA: TGTGCCAGCAGTTCGGACCGGCTGAGGCAGTTCTTC. Translation: CASSSDRLRQFF. The chain has TRBV28 and TRBJ2-1, with D unresolved. The CDR3 totals 12 residues. Germline lookup yields CDR1 MDHEN and CDR2 SYDVKM. V was clipped by 4 bases and J by 12 bases, with 13 bases between them.